One sample yielded the 14 T cell receptor beta chains listed below, sequenced in a study of blood T cell repertoires in COVID-19. Repertoires were generated with immunoSEQ multiplex PCR, while TCRdb's copy carries only in-frame clones and drops some. Of some 350,000 clones in the sample, over 80% were seen once. The specimen sequenced was PBMCs or T cells enriched from blood (not recorded which). The receptors stem from a man aged 25 to 40 who had recovered from COVID-19.

The chain links TRBV23-1 to TRBJ2-2, with TRBD1 as a possible D gene (6 bases). TRBV23-1 is labeled an ORF, and its function is uncertain. Trimming removed 0 bases at V and 1 base at J, with 6 bases between. CDR3 length: 15 amino acids. CDR3 sequence: CASSQSGQNTGELFF. The CDR3 DNA follows: TGCGCCAGCAGTCAATCGGGACAGAACACCGGGGAGCTGTTTTTT.

This rearrangement joins TRBV19 to TRBJ2-3, with 7 bases aligning to TRBD1. J lost 0 bases, V lost 5 bases, and 8 bases had no gene match. CDR1 is LNHDA, CDR2 SQIVND, per germline (reference sequence). The CDR3 totals 16 residues. The CDR3 loop reads CASSVSGTASTDTQYF. CDR3 nucleotides: TGTGCCAGTAGTGTATCCGGGACAGCTAGCACAGATACGCAGTATTTT. Full variable domain (remainder filled in from reference TRBV19 and TRBJ2-3): DGGITQSPKYLFRKEGQNVTLSCEQNLNHDAMYWYRQDPGQGLRLIYYSQIVNDFQKGDIAEGYSVSREKKESFPLTVTSAQKNPTAFYLCASSVSGTASTDTQYFGPGTRLTVL.

V usage is TRBV18 and J usage is TRBJ1-2, with a possible D match to TRBD1 (5 bases). This CDR3 is 14 amino acids long. Trimming took off 5 bases at V and 0 bases at J, with 10 bases between the two ends. Germline-derived CDR1 and CDR2 are KGHSH and LQKENI. CDR3 in amino acids: CASSSQGSNYGYTF. For the CDR3, the DNA is TGTGCCAGCTCAAGCCAGGGATCTAACTATGGCTACACCTTC.

This chain uses TRBV6-5 with TRBJ2-7, with TRBD1 matching over 11 bases. V dropped 7 bases and J dropped 2; count of bases not matched to a gene: 4. The germline gives CDR1 MNHEY, CDR2 SVGAGI. This CDR3 is built from 14 residues. The DNA of the CDR3 is TGTGCCAGCACTGGGACAGGGGGTGCCTACGAGCAGTACTTC. Protein product: CASTGTGGAYEQYF.

The chain combines TRBV28 with TRBJ2-7; D may be TRBD1 (6 bases). There are 13 residues in the CDR3. Germline V gene sequence: CDR1 MDHEN, CDR2 SYDVKM. Trimming took off 5 bases at V and 7 bases at J, with 15 bases between the two ends. DNA of the CDR3: TGTGCCAGCAGTCCCGGACAGCCTAATGAGCAGTACTTC. Residues: CASSPGQPNEQYF.

For this clone: Other nucleotide sequences from this sample produce the same CDR3. CDR3 nucleotide sequence: TGTGCCAGCAGCCTAGCGGGGGAAAACACCGGGGAGCTGTTTTTT. This gives the protein CASSLAGENTGELFF. This chain joins TRBV28 and TRBJ2-2; 10 nucleotides match TRBD2. Germline lookup yields CDR1 MDHEN and CDR2 SYDVKM. This CDR3 has 15 residues. The V segment lost 6 bases and the J segment 2 bases; nucleotides outside the gene matches: 3. The whole variable domain, filled in from reference TRBV28 and TRBJ2-2, reads DVKVTQSSRYLVKRTGEKVFLECVQDMDHENMFWYRQDPGLGLRLIYFSYDVKMKEKGDIPEGYSVSREKKERFSLILESASTNQTSMYLCASSLAGENTGELFFGEGSRLTVL.

CDR3 coding DNA: TGTGCCAGTATCTCTATAGGCGGATCTAGTAATCAGCCCCAGCATTTT. Residues: CASISIGGSSNQPQHF. V is TRBV19 and J is TRBJ1-5; D remains unclear. The CDR3 spans 16 residues. Germline loops: CDR1 LNHDA, CDR2 SQIVND (reference sequence). Trimming took off 7 bases at V and 4 bases at J, with 20 bases between the two ends.

V usage is TRBV28 and J usage is TRBJ2-5; TRBD1 matches 8 bases. This CDR3 is 18 amino acids long. CDR1 is MDHEN, CDR2 SYDVKM, per germline. V lost 11 bases, J lost 0 bases, and 20 bases stayed unmatched. The CDR3 bases are TGTGCCGAAGTCTCTCAGGGGCCCAGGGGGCCCAACCAAGAGACCCAGTACTTC. Protein: CAEVSQGPRGPNQETQYF.

The V and J genes are TRBV5-5 and TRBJ1-6, with TRBD1 matching 9 bases. V was clipped by 4 bases and J by 5 bases; unmatched bases: 4. The CDR3 contains 15 residues. Per germline, CDR1 SGHKS and CDR2 YYEKEE (reference sequence). This CDR3 reads CASSPWTGDNSPLHF. The CDR3 DNA reads TGTGCCAGCAGCCCTTGGACAGGGGATAATTCACCCCTCCACTTT. Full variable domain (missing parts from reference TRBV5-5 and TRBJ1-6): DAGVTQSPTHLIKTRGQQVTLRCSPISGHKSVSWYQQVLGQGPQFIFQYYEKEERGRGNFPDRFSARQFPNYSSELNVNALLLGDSALYLCASSPWTGDNSPLHFGNGTRLTVT.

V and J are TRBV5-1 and TRBJ2-3, with 10 positions matching TRBD2. CDR3 length: 15 residues. V lost 2 bases to trimming and J lost 5 bases; unmatched junction nucleotides: 5. The germline gives CDR1 SGHRS, CDR2 YFSETQ. The CDR3 loop is CASSFYGTSEDTQYF. CDR3 in DNA: TGCGCCAGCAGCTTCTACGGGACTAGCGAAGATACGCAGTATTTT.

The chain employs TRBV7-6 and TRBJ1-1; D perhaps matches TRBD1 (5 bases). Between the trimmed V and J ends, which lost 3 bases and 5 bases, there was a span of 10 bases. The CDR3 contains 13 residues. CDR1 SGHVS and CDR2 FNYEAQ come from the germline V gene. CDR3 DNA sequence: TGTGCCAGCAGCTTCGGGGGAAAGACTGAAGCTTTCTTT. It specifies CASSFGGKTEAFF.

The genes are TRBV9 and TRBJ1-1; 9 nucleotides align to TRBD1. The CDR3 totals 15 residues. V gave up 4 bases and J gave up 0 bases; unmatched junction bases: 4. Germline lookup yields CDR1 SGDLS and CDR2 YYNGEE. CDR3 bases: TGTGCCAGCAGCCCCCGGGACAGGGTGAACACTGAAGCTTTCTTT. Translating gives CASSPRDRVNTEAFF. Based on the CDR3 plus reference TRBV9 and TRBJ1-1, the full variable domain is DSGVTQTPKHLITATGQRVTLRCSPRSGDLSVYWYQQSLDQGLQFLIQYYNGEERAKGNILERFSAQQFPDLHSELNLSSLELGDSALYFCASSPRDRVNTEAFFGQGTRLTVV.

This chain connects TRBV6-5 to TRBJ2-2, with 7 positions matching TRBD1. The CDR3 sequence is 13 residues long. V dropped 5 bases and J dropped 5; count of bases not matched to a gene: 2. Germline CDR1 reads MNHEY; CDR2 reads SVGAGI. The CDR3 DNA reads TGTGCCAGCAGTAAGACAGGGACCGGGGAGCTGTTTTTT. Translated, it gives CASSKTGTGELFF.

The J gene is TRBJ2-5, the V gene TRBV7-9, with D perhaps TRBD1 (6 bases). Per germline, CDR1 SEHNR and CDR2 FQNEAQ (reference sequence). Trimming took off 4 bases at V and 2 bases at J, with 23 bases between the two ends. CDR3 length: 18 residues. For the CDR3, the DNA is TGTGCCAGCAGCTCTAAAGAAAGTTGGCGGACAGTTCAAGAGACCCAGTACTTC. It specifies CASSSKESWRTVQETQYF.